The 24 T cell receptor beta chains below were found in one sample sequenced in a study of T cell clones after liver transplantation. The protocol was immunoSEQ multiplex PCR, while the TCRdb copy is restricted to in-frame clones and leaves out a portion. The sample contains 50,000 or so clones, roughly 71% of which appear only once. The input for sequencing was CD4+ T cells from blood, taken less than 70 months after liver transplant. Receptors originate from a human patient who received a liver transplant. The graft donor may be the source of some T cells.

This chain connects TRBV4-1 to TRBJ2-3; D remains ambiguous. Germline-derived CDR1 and CDR2 are MGHRA and YSYEKL. V was shortened by 1 base and J by 3 bases, with 11 bases between the two germline ends. This CDR3 is 15 amino acids long. The CDR3, as DNA: TGCGCCAGCAGCCAAGGCGGCAGACCAACAGATACGCAGTATTTT. Translation: CASSQGGRPTDTQYF.

The chain links TRBV28 to TRBJ1-3; D gene uncertain. The V gene lost 4 bases and the J gene lost 3 bases, with 16 bases spanning the gap. The CDR3 sequence is 16 residues long. CDR1 is MDHEN, CDR2 SYDVKM, per germline. This CDR3 reads CASSYNVVGDGNTIYF. CDR3 nucleotides: TGTGCCAGCAGTTATAACGTGGTGGGCGATGGAAACACCATATATTTT.

The J gene is TRBJ2-2, the V gene TRBV19; 8 positions match TRBD2. This CDR3 spans 13 amino acids. The V gene end was trimmed by 7 bases and the J gene end by 4 bases; junction bases not matched to a gene: 2. CDR1 is LNHDA and CDR2 is SQIVND in the germline V gene (reference sequence). The CDR3 sequence is CASNSGTTGELFF. The DNA of the CDR3 is TGTGCCAGTAATAGCGGGACCACCGGGGAGCTGTTTTTT.

This clone was counted only a few times. The gene calls are TRBV9 and TRBJ1-1; no clear D gene. There are 13 residues in the CDR3. V lost 1 base, J lost 6 bases, and 10 bases lay in between. Germline-derived CDR1 and CDR2 are SGDLS and YYNGEE. The CDR3 sequence: CASSVSSGSEAFF. The CDR3 coding sequence is TGTGCCAGCAGCGTATCCTCGGGATCTGAAGCTTTCTTT. The variable domain in full, with the rest retrieved from reference TRBV9 and TRBJ1-1, is DSGVTQTPKHLITATGQRVTLRCSPRSGDLSVYWYQQSLDQGLQFLIQYYNGEERAKGNILERFSAQQFPDLHSELNLSSLELGDSALYFCASSVSSGSEAFFGQGTRLTVV.

This chain connects TRBV2 to TRBJ2-7; possible D gene TRBD2, 7 bases. The CDR3 runs to 15 residues. Deletions cut 7 bases from V and 3 bases from J, with 19 bases between. Germline CDR1 is SNHLY and CDR2 is FYNNEI. CDR3 sequence (DNA): TGTGCCAGCACTGTTGGGAGGGGGGGAGTCTACGAGCAGTACTTC. This sequence encodes CASTVGRGGVYEQYF. The variable domain in full, with the rest retrieved from reference TRBV2 and TRBJ2-7, is EPEVTQTPSHQVTQMGQEVILRCVPISNHLYFYWYRQILGQKVEFLVSFYNNEISEKSEIFDDQFSVERPDGSNFTLKIRSTKLEDSAMYFCASTVGRGGVYEQYFGPGTRLTVT.

Only a few counts were recorded for this clone. The gene calls are TRBV7-9 and TRBJ2-2, with TRBD1 as a possible D gene (6 bases). Trimming took off 5 bases at V and 0 bases at J, with 10 bases between the two ends. The germline CDR1 and CDR2 sequences are SEHNR and FQNEAQ (reference sequence). The CDR3 loop spans 15 amino acids. The chain's CDR3 is CASSPGTTNTGELFF. CDR3 nucleotide sequence: TGTGCCAGCAGCCCCGGGACAACGAACACCGGGGAGCTGTTTTTT. Filled out from reference TRBV7-9 and TRBJ2-2, the complete variable domain reads DTGVSQNPRHKITKRGQNVTFRCDPISEHNRLYWYRQTLGQGPEFLTYFQNEAQLEKSRLLSDRFSAERPKGSFSTLEIQRTEQGDSAMYLCASSPGTTNTGELFFGEGSRLTVL.

This clone appeared a few times. The chain recombines TRBV4-1 with TRBJ1-5; weak D call: TRBD1 (5 bases). V gave up 0 bases and J gave up 5 bases, with 11 bases separating them. Germline loops: CDR1 MGHRA, CDR2 YSYEKL. The CDR3 length is 15 residues. Here the CDR3 DNA reads TGCGCCAGCAGCCAAGACAGGGCCCAATATCAGCCCCAGCATTTT. Protein sequence: CASSQDRAQYQPQHF.

V is TRBV10-1 and J is TRBJ1-1, with no clear D. V lost 9 bases and J 7 bases, leaving 18 bases between the germline ends. The CDR3 is made up of 13 amino acids. Germline V lookup: CDR1 WNHNN, CDR2 SYGVQD (reference sequence). For the CDR3, the DNA is TGCGCCAGTAAACCGGGCCCCTGGGGTGAAGCTTTCTTT. Its protein product is CASKPGPWGEAFF.

The gene calls are TRBV28 and TRBJ2-7, with a tentative D call TRBD2 (6 bases). Germline V CDR1 and CDR2: MDHEN, SYDVKM. V was shortened by 7 bases and J by 0 bases, with 10 bases between the two germline ends. The CDR3 has 13 amino acids. DNA of the CDR3: TGTGCCAGCATTCTGGGAGGCTCCTACGAGCAGTACTTC. It codes for CASILGGSYEQYF.

A few counts support this clone. The chain joins TRBV2 to TRBJ1-5; D remains unclear. The CDR3 runs 13 residues. Trimming stripped 4 bases from V and 4 bases from J, with 8 bases between. Germline values: CDR1 SNHLY, CDR2 FYNNEI. The CDR3 loop reads CASSGAGNQPQHF. DNA for the CDR3: TGTGCCAGCAGTGGTGCCGGGAATCAGCCCCAGCATTTT.

The chain has TRBV11-2 and TRBJ2-2; TRBD1 is a possible D gene (6 bases). The CDR3 loop spans 17 amino acids. V was cut by 0 bases and J by 2 bases, with 13 bases left in between. CDR1 is SGHAT, CDR2 FQNNGV, per germline. Here the CDR3 reads CASSLDLVGGNTGELFF. CDR3 bases: TGTGCCAGCAGCTTAGACCTGGTAGGGGGTAACACCGGGGAGCTGTTTTTT. Using reference TRBV11-2 and TRBJ2-2 for the parts outside the CDR3, the full variable domain is EAGVAQSPRYKIIEKRQSVAFWCNPISGHATLYWYQQILGQGPKLLIQFQNNGVVDDSQLPKDRFSAERLKGVDSTLKIQPAKLEDSAVYLCASSLDLVGGNTGELFFGEGSRLTVL.

The chain uses TRBV9 and TRBJ2-1; 7 bases map to TRBD2. Germline assignment: CDR1 SGDLS and CDR2 YYNGEE. This CDR3 spans 16 amino acids. V shed 3 bases, J shed 2 bases, and the junction held 8 bases outside the gene matches. CDR3 sequence: CASSARSGAAYNEQFF. CDR3 coding DNA: TGTGCCAGCAGCGCCCGAAGCGGGGCCGCCTACAATGAGCAGTTCTTC.

This clone was found a few times. V and J are TRBV21-1 and TRBJ1-2; the D call of TRBD1 is as the table states it, not checked on the DNA. TRBV21-1 is designated a pseudogene. The CDR3 covers 11 residues. CDR3: CASSKGPGATF. CDR3 DNA sequence: TGTGCCAGCAGCAAAGGGCCAGGGGCGACCTTC.

V gene TRBV10-3 combines with J gene TRBJ2-7, with D possibly being TRBD1 (5 bases). The germline V and J ends were trimmed by 4 bases and 2 bases, with 9 bases remaining between them. The CDR3 is made up of 13 amino acids. CDR1 is ENHRY, CDR2 SYGVKD, per germline. The chain's CDR3 is CAISGQGTYEQYF. Here the CDR3 DNA reads TGTGCCATCAGTGGTCAGGGTACCTACGAGCAGTACTTC.

The J gene is TRBJ2-5, the V gene TRBV25-1; possibly TRBD2 for D (7 bases). The CDR3 is 14 amino acids. V dropped 2 bases and J dropped 5 bases, with 12 bases sitting between them. Germline V gene sequence: CDR1 MGHDK, CDR2 SYGVNS. CDR3 in DNA: TGTGCCAGCAGTGAACGATGGGGGGGCGAGACCCAGTACTTC. It codes for CASSERWGGETQYF.

V and J are TRBV4-2 and TRBJ2-1, with no clear D. Germline V gene lookup returns CDR1 LGHNA and CDR2 YNFKEQ. Deletions cut 8 bases from V and 3 bases from J, with 11 bases between. The length of the CDR3 is 13 residues. The CDR3 is CASGKGGYNEQFF. In DNA, the CDR3 is TGTGCCAGCGGCAAGGGCGGCTACAATGAGCAGTTCTTC.

J is TRBJ1-2 and V is TRBV4-2; 7 positions match TRBD1. The CDR3 length is 17 residues. Germline assignment: CDR1 LGHNA and CDR2 YNFKEQ. J gave up 2 bases and V 0 bases, and 9 bases lay outside the gene matches. The CDR3 sequence is CASSQEGQLKANYGYTF. The CDR3 DNA sequence: TGTGCCAGCAGCCAAGAGGGACAGCTAAAGGCGAACTATGGCTACACCTTC.

J is TRBJ1-1 and V is TRBV6-1; TRBD1 matches 7 bases. The CDR3 extends over 13 amino acids. With V trimmed by 7 bases and J by 3 bases, 5 bases remained unmatched. CDR1 is MNHNS, CDR2 SASEGT, per germline. DNA of the CDR3: TGTGCCAGCAAGACAGGGCTGTACACTGAAGCTTTCTTT. It encodes CASKTGLYTEAFF.

V is TRBV5-1 and J is TRBJ1-2; the match to TRBD1 covers 7 bases. Germline trimming cut 4 bases from V and 4 bases from J; bases unmatched to any gene: 7. CDR1 is SGHRS and CDR2 is YFSETQ in the germline V gene. The CDR3 is made up of 14 amino acids. CDR3 loop: CASSTGTGVYGYTF. The CDR3, as DNA: TGCGCCAGCAGCACGGGTACAGGGGTCTATGGCTACACCTTC.

The chain carries TRBV5-1 and TRBJ1-1; 7 bases line up with TRBD1. J lost 4 bases, V lost 4 bases, and 10 bases had no gene match. The CDR3 is 15 residues long. The germline V gene encodes CDR1 SGHRS and CDR2 YFSETQ. The CDR3 bases are TGCGCCAGCAGCGGAGGGACAGCCAGATCCACTGAAGCTTTCTTT. Protein: CASSGGTARSTEAFF. Full variable domain (outside the CDR3, taken from reference TRBV5-1 and TRBJ1-1): KAGVTQTPRYLIKTRGQQVTLSCSPISGHRSVSWYQQTPGQGLQFLFEYFSETQRNKGNFPGRFSGRQFSNSRSEMNVSTLELGDSALYLCASSGGTARSTEAFFGQGTRLTVV.

The V and J genes are TRBV5-1 and TRBJ2-3; TRBD2 aligns across 8 bases. Per germline, CDR1 SGHRS and CDR2 YFSETQ. Unmatched junction bases numbered 5, after V lost 0 bases and J lost 2 bases. The CDR3 extends over 16 amino acids. For the CDR3, the DNA is TGCGCCAGCAGCTTGGAGGCTAGCGGGTACACAGATACGCAGTATTTT. It encodes CASSLEASGYTDTQYF.

The chain carries TRBV21-1 and TRBJ2-1; the tabulated D call, TRBD1, remains unverified against the DNA. TRBV21-1 is reported as a pseudogene. CDR3 length: 15 amino acids. The CDR3 spells CASSNRGQGANEQFF. DNA of the CDR3: TGTGCCAGCAGCAACCGGGGACAGGGGGCCAATGAGCAGTTCTTC.

The rearrangement joins TRBV11-2 to TRBJ2-2, with D uncertain. V was cut by 5 bases and J by 3 bases, with 7 bases left in between. Germline V gene lookup returns CDR1 SGHAT and CDR2 FQNNGV. This CDR3 comprises 13 residues. Written as DNA, the CDR3 is TGTGCCAGCAGCGAGGAATACACCGGGGAGCTGTTTTTT. Protein: CASSEEYTGELFF.

This clone has a handful of counts. The V and J genes are TRBV9 and TRBJ2-3; a possible D gene is TRBD2 (7 bases). V lost 0 bases, J lost 2 bases, and 10 bases lay in between. This CDR3 region has 15 residues. Germline CDR1 reads SGDLS; CDR2 reads YYNGEE. CDR3 in amino acids: CASSVVGGPTDTQYF. The CDR3 DNA sequence: TGTGCCAGCAGCGTAGTCGGGGGGCCCACAGATACGCAGTATTTT.